This T cell receptor beta chain appears in the sequencing data of a study of T cells in tumors after PD-1 blockade (dated by TCRdb to about 2019). Background on the whole study: Patients with prior checkpoint blockade, systemic immunosuppressant use, or recent radiotherapy or other anti-cancer therapy within 4 weeks were excluded. Patients were treated with either pembrolizumab 200 mg every 3 weeks or cemiplimab 350 mg every 2 weeks. While on anti-PD-1 treatment, some of the patients also continued taking daily vismodegib 150 mg. An average of 113,528 TCR templates (range roughly 23,000-270,000) and roughly 37,000 unique clonotypes was obtained for peripheral blood samples. Using site-matched tumors from BCC or SCC patients sampled before and after anti-PD-1 therapy, the study carried out paired single-cell RNA and TCR sequencing. To compare clonotypes in blood versus tumor, bulk TCR sequencing was run on roughly 11 peripheral blood samples drawn from four or five patients. Clinical response was assessed using RECIST version 1.1.

CDR3 length: 19 amino acids, cysteine to phenylalanine. Only the CDR3 part of the read is kept: 57 bases, read in frame from the first base. CDR1 and CDR2 (SGHDN, FVKESK) derive from the germline V gene. V trim: 0 bases; J trim: 4 bases; unmatched bases: 9. Beyond this particular receptor, the publication reports: The source of novel T cell clones was not identified and could include lymphoid organs or rare unexpanded clones within the tumor or its periphery. About 38% of TCR clonotypes from the tumor were detected in blood, and certain novel exhausted tumor clones were present in blood collected before treatment, which suggests recruitment from the periphery.

About this clone: Its cognate antigen has yet to be identified. No base quality values were provided; no much bigger clone lies one nucleotide off.

Deep TCRbeta sequencing was performed with the immunoSEQ platform. The published analysis was carried out like this. Only productive rearrangements were exported from the immunoSEQ Analyzer for downstream analysis. Bulk TCRbeta clonotypes were assigned T cell phenotypes by matching to single-cell RNA+TCR-seq clones sharing the same TCRbeta sequence. Using bulk TCR sequencing data, clone enrichment in tumor was calculated by dividing a clone's tumor frequency by the same clone's PBMC frequency. GLIPH was used to sort TCRs into specificity groups, which are clusters of distinct TCRs that likely recognize common antigens through shared CDR3 motifs. Imported from immuneACCESS, the table was reduced by TCRdb to in-frame sequences with V and J called. These copies leave out some clones; in studies compared against another copy, an unresolved V gene accounts for under half, and the cause of the remainder is not known. Clonal size and the V and J genes are those of that table, whereas D and trimming came from the DNA. Across this sample there are about 59,000 clones, with over 75% seen only once. Roughly 13% of the sample is in the top ten clones.

The time point label corresponds to: before anti-PD-1 therapy. Genomic DNA extracted from tumor biopsies or peripheral blood was used for bulk TCRbeta sequencing, with input ranging from roughly 616 ng to 6,004 ng. All patients had histologically proven advanced or metastatic basal or squamous cell carcinoma and were poor candidates for surgical resection. The basal cell carcinoma cohort comprised about eleven patients, of whom about eight had bulk tumor TCR sequencing. The sample here was PBMCs, taken before anti-PD-1 treatment. This TCR was recovered from a human donor with basal cell carcinoma. This chain joins TRBV14 to TRBJ2-2; 12 central nucleotides agree with TRBD2. The CDR3 region has the sequence CASSQDLPGLAGATGELFF. DNA sequence: TGTGCCAGCAGCCAAGATTTACCGGGACTAGCGGGCGCCACCGGGGAGCTGTTTTTT.